Listed below are T cell receptor beta chains from one sample, sequenced in a study of post-analysis software for immune sequencing data. A single record per CDR3 protein comes from TCRdb applying MiXCR to the PCR reads. The profile shows about 540,000 distinct CDR3 sequences, around 31% of them singletons. The material sequenced was blood. These receptors originate from a girl under 18 with multiple sclerosis. The CDR3 runs from the conserved cysteine through the conserved F or W. The order of the fields is CDR3 DNA, CDR3 protein, V gene, clone size, D gene, J gene. A D gene is named only where the DNA matches it firmly. Only some rows state a clone size, as once, few, many or a class for expanded clones.

CDR3nt: TGCAGCCCCCGTGAAGGTCACGACACTGAAGCTTTCTTT
CDR3aa: CSPREGHDTEAFF
v_gene: TRBV29-1
abundance: NA
d_gene: NA
j_gene: TRBJ1-1

CDR3nt: TGCGCCAGCAGTCGCAACGGGGGGAATCAAGAGACCCAGTACTTC
CDR3aa: CASSRNGGNQETQYF
v_gene: TRBV5-1
abundance: NA
d_gene: TRBD2
j_gene: TRBJ2-5

CDR3nt: TGCAGTGCCAATTCTATCGTCGCGGATACGCAGTATTTT
CDR3aa: CSANSIVADTQYF
v_gene: TRBV20-1
abundance: few
d_gene: NA
j_gene: TRBJ2-3

CDR3nt: TGTGCCAGCAGCGGAAAAGCGGGGGGGCCTTTCGATGAGCAGTTCTTC
CDR3aa: CASSGKAGGPFDEQFF
v_gene: TRBV9
abundance: few
d_gene: TRBD2
j_gene: TRBJ2-1

CDR3nt: TGTGCCAGCAGCCACGCCGTGGATGAGCAGTTCTTC
CDR3aa: CASSHAVDEQFF
v_gene: TRBV4-2
abundance: few
d_gene: NA
j_gene: TRBJ2-1

CDR3nt: TGTGCCAGCCCGGGACAGGATCTTTATGGCTACACCTTC
CDR3aa: CASPGQDLYGYTF
v_gene: TRBV18
abundance: NA
d_gene: TRBD1
j_gene: TRBJ1-2

CDR3nt: TGTGCCAGCAGCCCCCGACTAGCGGGGGGTTCTCTCGAGCAGTACTTC
CDR3aa: CASSPRLAGGSLEQYF
v_gene: TRBV7-2
abundance: NA
d_gene: TRBD2
j_gene: TRBJ2-7

CDR3nt: TGCAGTGCTAGAGGAAGGACTAGCTTCGGCAACATTCAGTACTTC
CDR3aa: CSARGRTSFGNIQYF
v_gene: TRBV20-1
abundance: few
d_gene: TRBD2
j_gene: TRBJ2-4

CDR3nt: TGCGCCAGCAGCTTGGCCGGGACTCTACTCATGAACACTGAAGCTTTCTTT
CDR3aa: CASSLAGTLLMNTEAFF
v_gene: TRBV5-1
abundance: NA
d_gene: NA
j_gene: TRBJ1-1

CDR3nt: TGTGCCAGCAGTTACTCGACACCGTACCCTGTCTACGAGCAGTACTTC
CDR3aa: CASSYSTPYPVYEQYF
v_gene: TRBV6-5
abundance: many
d_gene: NA
j_gene: TRBJ2-7